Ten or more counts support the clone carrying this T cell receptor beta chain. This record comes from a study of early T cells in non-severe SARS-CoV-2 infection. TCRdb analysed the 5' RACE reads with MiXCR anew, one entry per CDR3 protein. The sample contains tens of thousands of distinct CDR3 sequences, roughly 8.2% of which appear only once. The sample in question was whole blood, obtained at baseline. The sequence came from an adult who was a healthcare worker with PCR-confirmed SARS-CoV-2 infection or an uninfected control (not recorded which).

CDR3 amino acids: CATSERTGGLDDEQFF. The CDR3 nucleotides read TGTGCCACCAGTGAGAGGACAGGGGGGTTGGACGATGAGCAGTTCTTC. V is TRBV24-1 and J is TRBJ2-1; 10 bases are a match to TRBD1. CDR3 length: 16 amino acids. Germline CDR1 reads KGHDR; CDR2 reads SFDVKD. Trimming removed 4 bases from V and 8 bases from J; junction bases left unmatched: 10.